These 9 T cell receptor beta chains came from one sample sequenced in a study of blood T cells in healthy people across ages. Together with a sample-barcoded 5' primer, a J-beta primer mix was included in a second PCR lasting about 7 to 12 cycles. TCRdb reprocessed the 5' RACE reads with MiXCR, giving one entry per CDR3 protein. The sample yields 1.5 million to 2 million distinct CDR3 sequences, 49% seen once. The sample comprised blood. The receptors were sampled from a woman in her forties in good health.

This CDR3 is CSARDAGRPNTEAFF. The DNA of the CDR3 is TGCAGTGCTAGAGATGCGGGCAGACCGAACACTGAAGCTTTCTTT. V is TRBV20-1 and J is TRBJ1-1; D remains ambiguous. Trimming removed 0 bases at V and 1 base at J, with 12 bases between. There are 15 residues in the CDR3. Germline values: CDR1 DFQATT, CDR2 SNEGSKA (reference sequence).

This rearrangement joins TRBV21-1 to TRBJ2-5; TRBD2, the table's D call, lacks a check against the DNA. TRBV21-1 is a listed pseudogene. This CDR3 region has 14 residues. CDR3 in DNA: TGTGCCAGCAGCAAAGGACTATCTGAAGAGACCCAGTACTTC. Translating gives CASSKGLSEETQYF.

This clonotype was detected only a few times. The chain employs TRBV2 and TRBJ2-3; 9 nucleotides agree with TRBD1. Germline CDR1 reads SNHLY; CDR2 reads FYNNEI. The CDR3 is made up of 13 amino acids. V lost 4 bases, J lost 4 bases, and 0 bases stayed unmatched. The CDR3 loop is CASSGTGADTQYF. DNA for the CDR3: TGTGCCAGCAGTGGGACAGGGGCAGATACGCAGTATTTT.

The V gene is TRBV5-1, the J gene TRBJ2-1, with D maybe TRBD2 (5 bases). V shed 4 bases and J shed 12 bases, with 17 bases lying between them. This CDR3 has 13 amino acids. Germline V gene data show CDR1 as SGHRS and CDR2 as YFSETQ. The CDR3 DNA reads TGCGCCAGCAGCGGAAAACTAGATCTTGGGCAGTTCTTC. This sequence encodes CASSGKLDLGQFF.

CDR3 sequence (DNA): TGCAGCGTATCCGGGACTAGCGGGGGGCCTTTCACAGATACGCAGTATTTT. This codes for CSVSGTSGGPFTDTQYF. The chain uses TRBV29-1 and TRBJ2-3; 15 bases line up with TRBD2. Germline V gene lookup returns CDR1 SQVTM and CDR2 ANQGSEA. V lost 6 bases, J lost 2 bases, and 9 bases stayed unmatched. The CDR3 contains 17 residues.

The genes are TRBV21-1 and TRBJ2-3; TRBD2, as called in the table, went unchecked against the DNA. TRBV21-1 constitutes a pseudogene. This CDR3 region has 16 residues. CDR3 DNA: TGTGCCAGCAGCAAAGCGCCCCGAAGCGGGTATCATACGCAGTATTTT. As protein: CASSKAPRSGYHTQYF.

In its sample, this clonotype was seen many times. This chain connects TRBV7-2 to TRBJ2-1, with D hard to call. The germline V and J ends were trimmed by 5 bases and 10 bases, with 18 bases remaining between them. CDR1 and CDR2 from the germline V gene are SGHTA and FQGNSA. CDR3 length: 14 residues. In nucleotides, the CDR3 is TGTGCCAGCAGCGCCGGAATGGCCCTAAACGAGCAGTTCTTC. This codes for CASSAGMALNEQFF.

This chain links TRBV29-1 with TRBJ1-3; D gene uncertain. Trimming cost V 4 bases and J 2 bases, with 9 bases left between them. Looked up from germline, CDR1 is SQVTM and CDR2 is ANQGSEA. The CDR3 contains 13 residues. CDR3 sequence: CSVGGLTGNTIYF. Here the CDR3 DNA reads TGCAGCGTTGGAGGGTTAACTGGAAACACCATATATTTT.

This chain connects TRBV9 to TRBJ2-1, with 11 bases matching TRBD2. This CDR3 has 17 residues. The V segment lost 0 bases and the J segment 1 base; nucleotides outside the gene matches: 3. Germline lookup yields CDR1 SGDLS and CDR2 YYNGEE. In DNA, the CDR3 is TGTGCCAGCAGCGTAGGCGGGACTAGCGGTTCCTACAATGAGCAGTTCTTC. It translates to CASSVGGTSGSYNEQFF.